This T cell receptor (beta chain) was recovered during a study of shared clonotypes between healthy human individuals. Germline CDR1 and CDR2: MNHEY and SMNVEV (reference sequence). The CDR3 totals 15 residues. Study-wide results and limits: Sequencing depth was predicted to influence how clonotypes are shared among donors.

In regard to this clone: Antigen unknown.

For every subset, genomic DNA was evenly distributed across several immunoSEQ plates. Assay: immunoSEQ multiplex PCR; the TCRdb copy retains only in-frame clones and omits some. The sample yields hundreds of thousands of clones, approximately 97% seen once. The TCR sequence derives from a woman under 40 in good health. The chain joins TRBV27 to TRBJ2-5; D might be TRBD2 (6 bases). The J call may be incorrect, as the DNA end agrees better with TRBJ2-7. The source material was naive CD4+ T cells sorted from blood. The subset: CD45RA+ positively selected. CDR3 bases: TGTGCCAGCAGTTTATCCGGGACTTCCACCTACGAGCAGTACTTC. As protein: CASSLSGTSTYEQYF.